The rows below give T cell receptor beta chains drawn from one sample of a study of blood T cells in healthy people across ages. TCRdb reprocessed the 5' RACE reads via MiXCR and lists one record per CDR3 protein. The sample yields approximately 800,000 distinct CDR3 sequences, roughly 60% seen once. The sample comprised blood. Receptors originate from a man aged 30-40 years in good health. The CDR3 runs from the conserved cysteine through the conserved F or W. Fields, in order: V gene, J gene, D gene, clone size, CDR3 DNA, CDR3 protein. The D gene is left open where the match is weak. Rows give clone size only sometimes, using once, few, many, or a class for an expanded clone.

TRBV6-2/TRBV6-3,TRBJ2-6,-,-,TGTGCCAGCAGGCCCACAGGGCCCTCCTCTGGGGCCAACGTCCTGACTTTC,CASRPTGPSSGANVLTF
TRBV7-9,TRBJ2-6,-,few,TGTGCCAGCAGCCAACCCAGATCTGGGGCCAACGTCCTGACTTTC,CASSQPRSGANVLTF
TRBV29-1,TRBJ2-7,-,-,TGCAGCGTTGAAGATAACAGCTCCTACGAGCAGTACTTC,CSVEDNSSYEQYF
TRBV24-1,TRBJ2-3,-,few,TGTGCCACCAGTCAGGGAACCCTAACCCGTGGGGGGCTCATGAATACGCAGTATTTT,CATSQGTLTRGGLMNTQYF
TRBV6-5,TRBJ2-7,-,-,TGTGCCAGCAGTTACTCGCGGGTTAGCGAGCAGTACTTC,CASSYSRVSEQYF
TRBV6-6,TRBJ2-3,-,few,TGTGCCAGCAGCGGGGACTCTTACACAGATACGCAGTATTTT,CASSGDSYTDTQYF
TRBV20-1,TRBJ1-2,-,few,TGCAGTGCTAGAGTGGAGTATGGCTACACCTTC,CSARVEYGYTF
TRBV20-1,TRBJ2-1,TRBD1,-,TGCAGTGCTAAGGACAGGGGGAGGAATGAGCAGTTCTTC,CSAKDRGRNEQFF
TRBV12-3/TRBV12-4,TRBJ2-1,TRBD1,-,TGTGCCAGCAGTTTAACAGGGGTTAAGTCGGGTGAGCAGTTCTTC,CASSLTGVKSGEQFF
TRBV7-2,TRBJ2-5,TRBD1,-,TGTGCCAGCAGCTCCTCAGGGGGCCGGTGGGAGACCCAGTACTTC,CASSSSGGRWETQYF
TRBV7-2,TRBJ2-7,-,-,TGTGCCAGCAGCTTATGGCACGAGCAGTACTTC,CASSLWHEQYF
TRBV20-1,TRBJ2-1,TRBD2,-,TGCAGTGGGGAAAGGGTAGCGGGTTACAATGAGCAGTTCTTC,CSGERVAGYNEQFF
TRBV4-2,TRBJ2-5,-,-,TGTGCCAGCAGCCAAGAGGTTCTTCTCACCCGGGGCCAAGAGACCCAGTACTTC,CASSQEVLLTRGQETQYF
TRBV2,TRBJ1-6,TRBD1,few,TGTGCCAGCAGGGCCGGGACAGCGAACTATAATTCACCCCTCCACTTT,CASRAGTANYNSPLHF
TRBV29-1,TRBJ2-5,-,-,TGCAGCGTTGCTGGGCTAGAAGAGACCCAGTACTTC,CSVAGLEETQYF
TRBV29-1,TRBJ2-7,-,-,TGCAGCGTTGAGGCAGGGGACACCTACGAGCAGTACTTC,CSVEAGDTYEQYF
TRBV20-1,TRBJ2-4,TRBD2,-,TGCAGTGCTAAAGGGACTAGCGGGGCGAACATTCAGTACTTC,CSAKGTSGANIQYF
TRBV29-1,TRBJ2-7,TRBD2,few,TGCAGCGTCCGAGGCCCTAGCGGGGGCGAGCAGTACTTC,CSVRGPSGGEQYF
TRBV6-6,TRBJ1-5,-,-,TGTGCCAGCAGTCCCCGGGTCCGGACCGGCAATCAGCCCCAGCATTTT,CASSPRVRTGNQPQHF
TRBV7-2,TRBJ2-7,TRBD2,-,TGTGCCAGCAGCTTAGGATGGGGACTAGGCTACGAGCAGTACTTC,CASSLGWGLGYEQYF